These T cell receptor beta chains were read from a single sample in a study of T cells in Graves' hyperthyroidism and ophthalmopathy. One entry per CDR3 protein, called by TCRdb with MiXCR from the multiplex PCR reads. The table lists fewer than 900,000 distinct CDR3 sequences, 18% of them singletons. Sequencing input: blood. These receptors were obtained from a woman in her fifties or sixties with Graves' hyperthyroidism that later progressed to Graves' ophthalmopathy. CDR3s include the opening cysteine and the closing phenylalanine or tryptophan. A D gene is named only where the DNA matches it firmly. Clone size is stated in some rows and not others, as once, few, many or a class when expanded.

size: many; D: NA; length: 15; V: TRBV6-2/TRBV6-3; J: TRBJ1-6; DNA: TGTGCCAGCACCAGGGAGCCTGCTGCTAATTCACCCCTCCACTTT; CDR3: CASTREPAANSPLHF
size: NA; D: NA; length: 15; V: TRBV11-3; J: TRBJ2-3; DNA: TGTGCCAGCAGCTGGAGAGGGGCCTACACAGATACGCAGTGTTTT; CDR3: CASSWRGAYTDTQCF
size: many; D: NA; length: 16; V: TRBV7-2; J: TRBJ2-5; DNA: TGTGCCAGCAGCTTAGGGGCTATTACTCGTGGAGAGACCCAGTACTTC; CDR3: CASSLGAITRGETQYF
size: many; D: NA; length: 12; V: TRBV11-2; J: TRBJ2-7; DNA: TGTGCCAGCAGCTGGGGACAAATCGAGCAGTACTTC; CDR3: CASSWGQIEQYF
size: few; D: NA; length: 13; V: TRBV29-1; J: TRBJ1-2; DNA: TGCAGCGTTGATATTTCGGCAGTCTATGGCTACACCTTC; CDR3: CSVDISAVYGYTF
size: NA; D: NA; length: 15; V: TRBV7-3; J: TRBJ1-2; DNA: TGTGCCAGCAGCTTAACGGGACATTCTAACTATGGCTACACCTTC; CDR3: CASSLTGHSNYGYTF
size: NA; D: NA; length: 16; V: TRBV5-1; J: TRBJ1-6; DNA: TGCGCCAGCGCCCTAACGGAAGGTGCCTATAATTCACCCCTCCACTTT; CDR3: CASALTEGAYNSPLHF
size: many; D: NA; length: 14; V: TRBV7-8; J: TRBJ1-1; DNA: TGTGCCAGCAGCGTACAGGGTGGTCACACTGAAGCTTTCTTT; CDR3: CASSVQGGHTEAFF
size: many; D: TRBD2; length: 16; V: TRBV3-1; J: TRBJ2-3; DNA: TGTGCCAGCAGCCAAGTGGGACTAGCAACGGCGGATACGCAGTATTTT; CDR3: CASSQVGLATADTQYF
size: few; D: TRBD1; length: 18; V: TRBV14; J: TRBJ2-1; DNA: TGTGCCAGCAGCCACCAGGACAGGGGTATTAGCTCCTACAATGAGCAGTTCTTC; CDR3: CASSHQDRGISSYNEQFF
size: many; D: NA; length: 17; V: TRBV7-9; J: TRBJ1-5; DNA: TGTGCCAGCAGTCAATCCTCCCCCGGGGGATCGGATCAGCCCCAGCATTTT; CDR3: CASSQSSPGGSDQPQHF
size: few; D: NA; length: 14; V: TRBV5-4; J: TRBJ1-2; DNA: TGTGCCAGCAGCTTGGAGGGACGCGGCTATGGCTACACCTTC; CDR3: CASSLEGRGYGYTF
size: few; D: TRBD2; length: 17; V: TRBV27; J: TRBJ2-1; DNA: TGTGCCAGCAGTAACCGTGGACTAGCGGGGGGGCTAACGGAGCAGTTCTTC; CDR3: CASSNRGLAGGLTEQFF
size: NA; D: TRBD1; length: 15; V: TRBV7-2; J: TRBJ1-2; DNA: TGTGCCAGCAGCCCCGGGACAGGGTTTGGGTACGGCTACACCTTC; CDR3: CASSPGTGFGYGYTF
size: NA; D: TRBD1; length: 17; V: TRBV24-1; J: TRBJ2-1; DNA: TGTGCCACCAGTGATCGTCCCCGGGACAGGGGGAGGGATGAGCAGTTCTTC; CDR3: CATSDRPRDRGRDEQFF
size: few; D: TRBD2; length: 15; V: TRBV7-3; J: TRBJ2-5; DNA: TGTGCCAGCAGCTTAATGGGGACTAGTGAAGAGACCCAGTACTTC; CDR3: CASSLMGTSEETQYF
size: NA; D: NA; length: 14; V: TRBV30; J: TRBJ1-6; DNA: TGTGCCTGGAGTAGGGGGGTTCGGAATTCACCCCTCCACTTT; CDR3: CAWSRGVRNSPLHF